This T cell receptor (beta chain) was recovered during a study of T cells in Graves' hyperthyroidism and ophthalmopathy. General observations from the study: In validation, the model predicted ophthalmopathy. These predictions came a median roughly 7.1 months before onset.

The CDR3 sequence is 17 residues long. The germline gives CDR1 SGHAT, CDR2 FQNNGV. V dropped 1 base and J dropped 4; count of bases not matched to a gene: 11. Clinical symptoms, serum thyroxine, TRAb, thyroid ultrasound and orbital computed tomography informed diagnoses. This clonotype was found many times. Its antigen is undetermined. Researchers took RNA transcripts and amplified the TCR beta CDR3 regions from them. Primed by the HTBI set, a first-round RT-PCR was run on the TCR CDR3. Each CDR3 protein is one row after TCRdb ran MiXCR on the multiplex PCR reads. The repertoire holds some 570,000 distinct CDR3 sequences, over 12% seen once, with approximately 6.4% in the top ten.

This clonotype was sampled from a woman under 30 with Graves' ophthalmopathy. Sequencing input: blood. The chain has TRBV11-2 and TRBJ2-5, with 8 nucleotides matching TRBD1. The CDR3: CASSLVIGQGGRETQYF. The CDR3, as DNA: TGTGCCAGCAGCTTAGTGATTGGACAGGGAGGTCGAGAGACCCAGTACTTC.